This TCR beta chain appears in the sequencing data of a study of PD-L1 blockade in urothelial cancer. Assay used: immunoSEQ multiplex PCR; TCRdb lists only in-frame clones, some missing. The sample has 80,000 to 90,000 clones; approximately 81% are singletons. This CDR3 spans 14 amino acids. CDR1 is SGHAT, CDR2 FQNNGV, per germline. V was clipped by 0 bases and J by 5 bases; unmatched bases: 3. Time point in this sample: pretreatment peripheral blood. The chain links TRBV11-2 to TRBJ1-1; 7 bases map to TRBD1. The clonotype was recovered from a man in his 60s with urothelial cancer. Here the sequenced sample was PBMCs, taken around atezolizumab (anti-PD-L1) treatment. In DNA, the CDR3 is TGTGCCAGCAGCTTAGATACAGGGGTAACTGAAGCTTTCTTT. It specifies CASSLDTGVTEAFF.